The following is a TCR beta chain sequence with its context. This CDR3 has 16 residues. Germline CDR1 SGHRS, CDR2 YFSETQ. Trimming took off 4 bases at V and 2 bases at J, with 16 bases between the two ends. Repertoires were generated with immunoSEQ multiplex PCR, while TCRdb's copy carries only in-frame clones and drops some. This sample has about 350,000 clones, with around nine tenths found just once. These data come from a study of Ad26.COV2.S vaccination and SARS-CoV-2 variants. Indicated treatment: some 20 received Ad26.COV2.S at low or high dose, single or two shots; 5 received placebo; per-sample allocation not given. Vaccine and placebo recipients were sampled on day 63 after the first injection.

This rearrangement joins TRBV5-1 to TRBJ1-3; a possible D gene is TRBD1 (5 bases). Sequences were derived from peripheral blood, sampled in a trial of Ad26.COV2.S vaccine versus placebo. The clonotype comes from a person aged 18-60 years who received the Ad26.COV2.S COVID-19 vaccine or a placebo. The CDR3 here is CASSPQVGAAGNTIYF. The DNA of the CDR3 is TGCGCCAGCAGCCCTCAGGTTGGGGCAGCTGGAAACACCATATATTTT.